This T cell receptor beta chain was identified in a study of shared clonotypes between healthy human individuals. Study details: Each donor's CD4 naive and CD4 memory cells filled three plates apiece, CD8 naive two, and CD8 memory one.

Participating donors were healthy, HIV-negative adults free of recent acute infections or vaccinations. Libraries were prepared by immunoSEQ multiplex PCR; TCRdb keeps only in-frame clonotypes and omits some of them. The table has around 990,000 clones, approximately 80% seen once. Concerning this clone itself: Its matching antigen is unknown.

Study outcomes and limitations: Some naive CD4 clonotypes, roughly 4.5%, turned up in common across several donors.

This CDR3 comprises 14 residues. Between the trimmed V and J ends, which lost 0 bases and 4 bases, there was a span of 9 bases. Per the germline V gene, CDR1 is GTSNPN and CDR2 is SVGIG (reference sequence). V gene TRBV30 combines with J gene TRBJ1-4; no reliable D call. This receptor was identified in a man aged 18 to 29 in good health. Some clones in this sample may be carry-over from other donors' samples. Source material: memory CD4+ T cells from PBMCs. Subset specified: CD45RA-negative fraction. The CDR3: CAWSVKGDNEKLFF. In nucleotides, the CDR3 is TGTGCCTGGAGTGTTAAGGGTGATAATGAAAAACTGTTTTTT.